This T cell receptor beta chain was captured by sequencing in a study of blood T cell repertoires in COVID-19. Study-level information: The United States, Italy and Spain were the sources of the acute and convalescent COVID-19 samples.

Methods used by the authors: The assay estimated nucleated cells by amplifying reference gene primers. TCRdb's copy holds only in-frame clones and misses some; the assay was immunoSEQ multiplex PCR. V, J and clone size were drawn from that table, and D and trimming were deduced from the DNA. There are under 300,000 clones in the sample; about 88% occur only once, and 2% to 2.5% lies in the top ten. The sequenced material came from peripheral blood. The source is a woman aged 40 to 50 who had recovered from COVID-19.

CDR3 nucleotide sequence: TGTGCCAGTCGTAAGCGGGAGGGAGGGAATGAGCAGTTCTTC. It encodes CASRKREGGNEQFF. The rearrangement joins TRBV19 to TRBJ2-1, with TRBD2 matching 10 bases. This CDR3 spans 14 amino acids. Germline V gene data show CDR1 as LNHDA and CDR2 as SQIVND (reference sequence). J lost 7 bases, V lost 8 bases, and 8 bases had no gene match.